The entry that follows covers one TCR beta chain sequence. What it binds is unknown. The sample is drawn from a study of T cell responses to AZD1222 COVID-19 vaccine. General study findings and limits: It was only a handful of AZD1222 recipients who were seropositive at baseline. Reports indicate that nearly half of spike-specific TCRs are directed at unmutated variant regions.

Some clones are missing from TCRdb's copy, which holds only in-frame ones; the method was immunoSEQ multiplex PCR. The data hold about 120,000 clones, with 90% to 95% observed a single time. V was trimmed by 1 base and J by 8 bases, leaving 18 bases between them. The CDR3 runs to 15 residues. In germline, CDR1 is SGHDT, CDR2 YYEEEE. The sequence was obtained from an adult who received the AZD1222 COVID-19 vaccine. Here the sequenced sample was peripheral blood, taken 28 days after the second AZD1222 dose. The genes are TRBV5-6 and TRBJ1-2, with D unclear. The CDR3 loop is CASSLFGGPLWGYTF. DNA for the CDR3: TGTGCCAGCAGCTTGTTCGGCGGACCCCTTTGGGGCTACACCTTC.